These 17 T cell receptor beta chains came from one sample sequenced in a study of blood T cells in healthy people across ages. Using a J-beta primer mix together with a sample-barcoded 5' primer, a second PCR was run for roughly 6 to 12 cycles. TCRdb ran MiXCR on the 5' RACE reads and lists one entry per CDR3 protein. The data contain hundreds of thousands of distinct CDR3 sequences, about 45% of them seen just once; the ten biggest clones take up roughly 20%. What was sequenced was blood. The receptors stem from an older man in good health.

This clonotype has only one observation. The chain couples TRBV5-1 to TRBJ2-7; D unclear. Judging by the DNA end, TRBJ2-5 fits better; the J call may be wrong. CDR3 length equals 15 residues. In germline, CDR1 is SGHRS, CDR2 YFSETQ. The CDR3 DNA reads as TGCGCCAGCAGCTGGGCCGGGTCGCCCCAGGAGACCCAGTACTTC. This gives the protein CASSWAGSPQETQYF.

This clonotype was seen a handful of times. This rearrangement joins TRBV11-2 to TRBJ2-3; 14 positions match TRBD2. The length of the CDR3 is 21 residues. CDR1 and CDR2 (germline): SGHAT, FQNNGV. J was trimmed by 1 base and V by 4 bases; bases with no gene match: 16. CDR3 in DNA: TGTGCCAGCAGCTCTTTGGGTTTGGGGACTAGCGGGAGTCGGGGCACAGATACGCAGTATTTT. Residues: CASSSLGLGTSGSRGTDTQYF.

This clonotype was counted between two and nine times. The V call is TRBV7-6, the J call TRBJ1-2; 7 nucleotides align to TRBD1. This CDR3 region has 16 residues. With 1 base clipped from V and 4 bases from J, the junction kept 9 bases outside the gene matches. Germline V gives CDR1 SGHVS, CDR2 FNYEAQ. CDR3 loop: CASSLVPRQGLYGYTF. CDR3 in DNA: TGTGCCAGCAGCTTAGTGCCTCGACAGGGCCTCTATGGCTACACCTTC.

This clonotype was counted only a few times. The rearrangement uses TRBV3-1 and TRBJ1-2; D gene ambiguous. Per the germline V gene, CDR1 is LGHDT and CDR2 is YNNKEL (reference sequence). This CDR3 is built from 13 residues. The ends were cut back, 2 bases at V and 3 bases at J, with 7 bases in the middle. The DNA for the CDR3 is TGTGCCAGCAGCCAAAGGTACGACTATGGCTACACCTTC. This gives the protein CASSQRYDYGYTF.

The V and J genes are TRBV13 and TRBJ2-1; 7 positions agree with TRBD1. The germline V gene has CDR1 PRHDT and CDR2 FYEKMQ (reference sequence). The CDR3 is made up of 16 amino acids. The V gene end was trimmed by 5 bases and the J gene end by 0 bases; junction bases not matched to a gene: 7. CDR3 nucleotides: TGTGCCAGCAGCCCTCCGACAGGGACCTCCTACAATGAGCAGTTCTTC. This sequence encodes CASSPPTGTSYNEQFF.

There are a few counts of this clonotype. J is TRBJ2-7 and V is TRBV6-1; D may be TRBD1 (6 bases). CDR3 length: 13 residues. Per germline, CDR1 MNHNS and CDR2 SASEGT. Trimming removed 6 bases from V and 5 bases from J, with 14 bases in between. CDR3 sequence: CASRIVGANEQYF. The CDR3 region has the DNA TGTGCCAGCAGGATCGTGGGGGCCAACGAGCAGTACTTC.

This clonotype was counted many times. The chain combines TRBV15 with TRBJ1-2; 7 nucleotides line up with TRBD1. In germline, CDR1 is LNHNV, CDR2 YYDKDF (reference sequence). J was trimmed by 0 bases and V by 5 bases; bases with no gene match: 6. CDR3 length equals 15 residues. DNA for the CDR3: TGTGCCACCAGCGCGTTACAGGGGACTAACTATGGCTACACCTTC. As protein: CATSALQGTNYGYTF. Combining the CDR3 with reference TRBV15 and TRBJ1-2 gives the whole variable domain DAMVIQNPRYQVTQFGKPVTLSCSQTLNHNVMYWYQQKSSQAPKLLFHYYDKDFNNEADTPDNFQSRRPNTSFCFLDIRSPGLGDTAMYLCATSALQGTNYGYTFGSGTRLTVV.

This clonotype was seen more than once but under ten times. The CDR3 reads CAISETRDSVSEQYF. The CDR3 nucleotides are TGTGCCATCAGTGAGACCCGGGACAGTGTCTCCGAGCAGTACTTC. The rearrangement joins TRBV10-3 to TRBJ2-5, with 7 bases identical to TRBD1. With the DNA end fitting TRBJ2-7 better, the J assignment may be wrong. The CDR3 has 15 amino acids. CDR1 ENHRY and CDR2 SYGVKD come from the germline V gene.

This sequence joins TRBV25-1 and TRBJ2-1; possibly TRBD1 for D (6 bases). Deletions cut 5 bases from V and 13 bases from J, with 21 bases between. The CDR3 covers 14 residues. Germline CDR1 and CDR2: MGHDK and SYGVNS. The CDR3 region is CASSLRTAQETQFF. In nucleotides, the CDR3 is TGTGCCAGCAGTCTCCGGACAGCTCAAGAGACCCAGTTCTTC.

This clonotype has only a few counts. The genes are TRBV7-2 and TRBJ2-7, with 9 positions matching TRBD2. The germline V gene encodes CDR1 SGHTA and CDR2 FQGNSA. V shed 5 bases and J 5 bases; nucleotides not matched to a gene: 7. The CDR3 loop spans 14 amino acids. The CDR3 nucleotides are TGTGCCAGCAGCCCAGGACTAGCGTCCCACGAGCAGTACTTC. Residues: CASSPGLASHEQYF.

With respect to this clonotype: This may stem from a read error, because a much larger clone lies one nucleotide away. The V call is TRBV20-1, the J call TRBJ2-5; 14 positions agree with TRBD2. Trimming removed 5 bases from V and 11 bases from J; junction bases left unmatched: 13. This CDR3 contains 15 residues. CDR1 and CDR2 (germline): DFQATT, SNEGSKA (reference sequence). For the CDR3, the DNA is TGCAGTGCTGACAAAGGGACTAGCGGGAGCATTGAGCAGTACTTC. Amino acids: CSADKGTSGSIEQYF.

This clonotype appeared a few times. J is TRBJ2-5 and V is TRBV20-1, with D unresolved. Germline CDR1 and CDR2: DFQATT and SNEGSKA (reference sequence). Trimming stripped 6 bases from V and 5 bases from J, with 31 bases between. The CDR3 sequence is 18 residues long. DNA of the CDR3: TGCAGTGCAGGCACCAGGATCGGACCTAGTATGTTTCTGGAGACCCAGTACTTC. Residues: CSAGTRIGPSMFLETQYF.

This clonotype was observed many times. The chain employs TRBV11-3 and TRBJ2-7, with 10 bases identical to TRBD2. The germline CDR1 and CDR2 sequences are SGHNT and YENEEA. V lost 5 bases and J lost 2; bases outside the gene matches: 9. The CDR3 has 16 amino acids. The DNA of the CDR3 is TGTGCCAGCAGCCCTAACCCAAGCGGGAGGGCCTACGAGCAGTACTTC. Translation gives CASSPNPSGRAYEQYF.

This clonotype has a handful of counts. The chain employs TRBV7-6 and TRBJ2-7; 7 positions match TRBD2. The J segment lost 6 bases and the V segment lost 5 bases, leaving 10 bases of the junction unmatched. Germline V gene lookup returns CDR1 SGHVS and CDR2 FNYEAQ. This CDR3 has 14 amino acids. CDR3 nucleotides: TGTGCCAGCAGCCTCCGCGGGAGCCGTGGCGAGCAGTACTTC. It specifies CASSLRGSRGEQYF.

The CDR3 DNA reads as TGTGCCAGCAGCTTGGCCTCATTTATGGAGCAGTTCTTC. It translates to CASSLASFMEQFF. The gene calls are TRBV5-5 and TRBJ2-1; D not certain. With 0 bases removed from V and 10 bases from J, the gap between germline ends came to 11 bases. This CDR3 has 13 amino acids. The germline CDR1 and CDR2 sequences are SGHKS and YYEKEE (reference sequence).

In this sample, this clonotype turned up a few times. The chain recombines TRBV20-1 with TRBJ2-5; no definite D call. Germline loops: CDR1 DFQATT, CDR2 SNEGSKA (reference sequence). The CDR3 contains 11 residues. The germline V and J ends were trimmed by 5 bases and 4 bases, with 8 bases remaining between them. The CDR3 region is CSAGVVETQYF. The CDR3 bases are TGCAGTGCTGGAGTAGTAGAGACCCAGTACTTC.

The CDR3 is CASSLDITAANYGYTF. CDR3 nucleotides: TGCGCCAGCAGCTTGGACATTACAGCAGCTAACTATGGCTACACCTTC. The chain combines TRBV5-1 with TRBJ1-2; no firm D call. The length of the CDR3 is 16 residues. V lost 0 bases and J 0 bases, leaving 12 bases between the germline ends. CDR1 is SGHRS, CDR2 YFSETQ, per germline.